This entry is about one TCR beta chain. Its matching antigen is unknown. A quantitative 5'-RACE method, one with molecular barcodes, was used to make TCR beta libraries. TCRdb passed the 5' RACE reads through MiXCR, listing each CDR3 protein once. The sample holds some 840,000 distinct CDR3 sequences, around 11% seen once. This entry belongs to a study of CD8 T cells in ankylosing spondylitis. Germline V gives CDR1 GTSNPN, CDR2 SVGIG (reference sequence). CDR3 length: 16 residues. V shed 2 bases and J shed 8 bases, with 23 bases lying between them. General study findings and limits: The clones that were linked to disease were reported to be significantly enriched in matched synovial fluid samples from ankylosing spondylitis patients. It appeared that ankylosing spondylitis blood was characterized by a TCR beta motif of 8 or 9 highly homologous variants. In the blood and synovial fluid of reactive arthritis, some motif variants had been previously reported.

Sequenced: blood, either unsorted or a sorted T cell fraction (not recorded which). This TCR was recovered from a male donor with ankylosing spondylitis. The chain uses TRBV30 and TRBJ2-3; D might be TRBD1 or TRBD2, each matching 5 bases. CDR3 sequence (DNA): TGTGCCTGGAGTCTACCGGCAGGGCTAGCTAGGGTTACGCAGTATTTT. This translates into CAWSLPAGLARVTQYF.